This T cell receptor (beta chain) appears in the sequencing data of a study of cytomegalovirus exposure and HLA in healthy donors. Study outcomes and limitations: Among the sequence variants, a highly shared cluster was likely an artifact of sequencing. For TCR beta chains, V- and J-gene trimming was later linked to a missense DCLRE1C variant. Later findings reportedly placed an Asian-associated ancestry cluster below the roughly 670-donor mean for N-insertions.

The CDR3 has 14 residues. CDR1 is SGDLS, CDR2 YYNGEE, per germline. The V gene lost 3 bases and the J gene lost 3 bases, with 11 bases spanning the gap. PCR was performed using 60 Vbeta and 13 Jbeta primers. The table came from immunoSEQ multiplex PCR; TCRdb's copy has only in-frame clones and leaves some out. The repertoire table contains over 90,000 clones. Concerning this clone itself: Its antigen is undetermined.

The genes are TRBV9 and TRBJ2-3, with D maybe TRBD1 (6 bases). The receptor was derived from a man between 35 and 55 years old in good health and CMV-seronegative. Sample: PBMCs. The CDR3 sequence: CASSGSQGTDTQYF. Here the CDR3 DNA reads TGTGCCAGCAGCGGTTCACAGGGAACAGATACGCAGTATTTT.